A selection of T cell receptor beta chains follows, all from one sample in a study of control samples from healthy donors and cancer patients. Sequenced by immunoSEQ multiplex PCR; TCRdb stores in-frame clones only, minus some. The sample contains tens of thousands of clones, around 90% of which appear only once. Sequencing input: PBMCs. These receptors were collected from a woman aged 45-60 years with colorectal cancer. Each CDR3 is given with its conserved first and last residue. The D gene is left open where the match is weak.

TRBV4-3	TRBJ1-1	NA	CASSQDAWGMNTEAFF	TGCGCCAGCAGCCAAGATGCATGGGGGATGAACACTGAAGCTTTCTTT
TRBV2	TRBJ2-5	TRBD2	CASSAASGGSNQETQYF	TGTGCCAGCAGTGCGGCTAGCGGGGGGTCTAACCAAGAGACCCAGTACTTC
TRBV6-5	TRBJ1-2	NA	CASSYYATNYGYTF	TGTGCCAGCAGTTACTACGCCACAAACTATGGCTACACCTTC
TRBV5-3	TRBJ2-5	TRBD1	CARSEDRGFETQYF	TGTGCCAGAAGCGAAGACAGGGGGTTTGAGACCCAGTACTTC
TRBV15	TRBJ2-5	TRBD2	CATSIYGGGTRETQYF	TGTGCCACCAGCATCTACGGCGGGGGGACCCGAGAGACCCAGTACTTC
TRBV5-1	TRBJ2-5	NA	CASSYSPLNRVQETQYF	TGCGCCAGCAGCTATAGCCCCCTGAACAGGGTTCAAGAGACCCAGTACTTC
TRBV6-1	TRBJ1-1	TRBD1	CASSELTGAEAFF	TGTGCCAGCAGTGAACTCACAGGGGCTGAAGCTTTCTTT
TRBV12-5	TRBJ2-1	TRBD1	CASGLVLGQGDNEQFF	TGTGCTAGTGGTTTGGTACTTGGGCAGGGGGACAATGAGCAGTTCTTC
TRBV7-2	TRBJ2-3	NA	CASSFWDTQYF	TGTGCCAGCAGCTTTTGGGATACGCAGTATTTT
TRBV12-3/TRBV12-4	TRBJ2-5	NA	CASSFGPETQYF	TGTGCCAGCAGTTTCGGGCCAGAGACCCAGTACTTC
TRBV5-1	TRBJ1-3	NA	CASRQGSGNTIYF	TGCGCCAGCAGACAGGGTTCTGGAAACACCATATATTTT
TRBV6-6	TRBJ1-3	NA	CASSPRARTGGRNTIYF	TGTGCCAGCAGTCCCCGGGCTAGGACCGGCGGTCGAAACACCATATATTTT
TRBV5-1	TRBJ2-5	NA	CASSSQPGRPDQETQYF	TGCGCCAGCAGCAGTCAGCCAGGAAGACCAGATCAAGAGACCCAGTACTTC
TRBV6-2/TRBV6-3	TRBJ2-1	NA	CASSYSSPRRVF	TGTGCCAGCAGTTACTCGTCCCCCAGGAGGGTCTTC
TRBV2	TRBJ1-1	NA	CASSETATEAFF	TGTGCCAGCAGTGAAACGGCCACTGAAGCTTTCTTT